This record looks at one T cell receptor (beta chain) sequence and its context. Its matching antigen is unknown. The data were taken from a study of cytomegalovirus exposure and HLA in healthy donors. Broader study findings: Specific recognition of CMV antigens was confirmed in vitro for three chains (all CMV-associated). Altogether, 150 to 200 TCR beta chains were recorded as cytomegalovirus-associated.

Measured with immunoSEQ multiplex PCR; TCRdb has only the in-frame clones, and not every one. The data show approximately 140,000 clones, around 88% seen once. Germline V CDR1 and CDR2: SQVTM, ANQGSEA. This CDR3 has 14 residues. Germline trimming cut 4 bases from V and 4 bases from J; bases unmatched to any gene: 6. The clonotype originates from a woman under 30 in good health and CMV-seropositive. The sequenced material came from PBMCs. This chain connects TRBV29-1 to TRBJ2-1; 8 nucleotides agree with TRBD2. CDR3 sequence: CSVVRGGPYNEQFF. CDR3 nucleotides: TGCAGCGTTGTCCGGGGGGGCCCATACAATGAGCAGTTCTTC.